In this sample, the clone carrying this T cell receptor (beta chain) turned up a few times. As yet, its antigen is unknown. Sequenced material consisted of expressed TCRB transcripts (all of the isolated RNA was reverse transcribed). Here immunoSEQ multiplex PCR was the method, and the copy in TCRdb shows in-frame clones only, minus some. Found here are around 110,000 clones, around 15% of them singletons; the top ten hold about 2.1%. Using CD45RO/CCR7/CD25/CD127/CD95/CD27, CD4+ naive, central memory, regulatory and stem cell-like memory cells were sorted. Between the trimmed V and J ends, which lost 6 bases and 0 bases, there was a span of 11 bases. The CDR3 is 14 amino acids. Germline CDR1 and CDR2: ENHRY and SYGVKD. This sample is part of a study of beta chain features in type 1 diabetes. Study-wide results and limits: Researchers caution that PCR might favor shorter templates, equally among patients and controls. Type 1 diabetes patients showed fewer insertions and more deletions at VDJ junctions. Among all four CD4+ subsets, Type 1 diabetes patients had TCRB CDR3s that were moderately but significantly shorter.

This rearrangement joins TRBV10-3 to TRBJ1-1; D is possibly TRBD1 (6 bases). Specimen: central memory CD4+ T cells from blood. The TCR originated in a man aged 25 to 45 with type 1 diabetes. Here the CDR3 reads CAISLQGMNTEAFF. CDR3 coding DNA: TGTGCCATCAGCCTACAGGGCATGAACACTGAAGCTTTCTTT.